The present TCR beta chain was sequenced within a study of vaccination effects on CD4 cells after COVID-19. Germline V gene data show CDR1 as LGHDT and CDR2 as YNNKEL (reference sequence). The CDR3 consists of 13 residues. Deletions cut 2 bases from V and 7 bases from J, with 11 bases between. Antigen-specific CD4+ T cells were expanded with viral peptide pools in the ViraFEST assay before sequencing. Researchers isolated CD4+ T cells once roughly ten days of culture had elapsed. BNT162b2 vaccine or mRNA-1273 vaccine was given to participants in two doses. Vaccine recipients had no previous SARS-CoV-2 infection; their nucleocapsid antibodies were negative. A half-volume exchange with IL-2 medium occurred on days 3 and 7. A note on this clone: Its specificity is unknown.

The protocol was immunoSEQ multiplex PCR, while the TCRdb copy is restricted to in-frame clones and leaves out a portion. Of some 14,000 clones listed, over 60% were seen once; the top ten hold 8% to 10%. This TCR was recovered from a human donor who received a COVID-19 vaccine. The rearrangement uses TRBV3-1 (or the pseudogene TRBV3-2) and TRBJ1-1; TRBD1 might be the D (6 bases). Sample: CD4+ T cells from PBMCs cultured with SARS-CoV-2 spike peptides, taken after COVID-19 vaccination. In DNA, the CDR3 is TGTGCCAGCAGCCAATACAGGGCTGGTGAAGCTTTCTTT. Translation gives CASSQYRAGEAFF.